These 23 T cell receptor beta chains originate from one sample sequenced in a study of blood T cell repertoires in COVID-19. Sequencing used immunoSEQ multiplex PCR; TCRdb keeps in-frame clones, though not all of them. The sample has more than 300,000 clones, about nine tenths seen once; the top ten hold just under 6.5%. Specimen: peripheral blood. These receptors came from a woman in her fifties or sixties with COVID-19, enrolled during active disease.

The CDR3 loop reads CASSFDRGKEAEAFF. CDR3 nucleotide sequence: TGTGCCAGCAGTTTTGACAGGGGGAAGGAGGCTGAAGCTTTCTTT. The rearrangement joins TRBV6-5 to TRBJ1-1, with 9 bases lining up with TRBD1. V lost 4 bases to trimming and J lost 6 bases; unmatched junction nucleotides: 9. Per the germline V gene, CDR1 is MNHEY and CDR2 is SVGAGI. This CDR3 contains 15 residues.

This sequence joins TRBV5-1 and TRBJ2-1; 8 bases are shared with TRBD2. In germline, CDR1 is SGHRS, CDR2 YFSETQ. With V trimmed by 4 bases and J by 5 bases, 11 bases remained unmatched. This CDR3 has 16 amino acids. This CDR3 reads CASSPRSGSTNNEQFF. The CDR3 region has the DNA TGCGCCAGCAGCCCCCGAAGCGGGAGTACGAACAATGAGCAGTTCTTC.

V usage is TRBV10-3 and J usage is TRBJ2-1, with TRBD2 identical over 10 bases. The V and J ends lost 2 bases and 7 bases, in that order; junction bases with no gene match: 11. Germline V CDR1 and CDR2: ENHRY, SYGVKD. The CDR3 extends over 17 amino acids. The CDR3 nucleotides read TGTGCCATCAGTGAGCCTAGCCAGCGGGAGGGCCGGAATGAGCAGTTCTTC. The encoded protein is CAISEPSQREGRNEQFF.

The genes are TRBV7-9 and TRBJ1-2; tentatively, D is TRBD1 (5 bases). This CDR3 is 15 amino acids long. CDR1 SEHNR and CDR2 FQNEAQ come from the germline V gene (reference sequence). V lost 3 bases to trimming and J lost 3 bases, with 14 bases between them. The CDR3: CASSLGTGGDYGYTF. Here the CDR3 DNA reads TGTGCCAGCAGCTTGGGTACAGGAGGGGACTATGGCTACACCTTC.

J is TRBJ1-1 and V is TRBV2; the match to TRBD1 covers 12 bases. The CDR3 has 16 residues. Germline values: CDR1 SNHLY, CDR2 FYNNEI. V was pared by 6 bases and J by 3 bases, with 8 bases of the junction left unmatched. CDR3 coding DNA: TGTGCCAGCAGGTTGGGACAGGGGGCGCGGGACACTGAAGCTTTCTTT. Its protein is CASRLGQGARDTEAFF.

This clone showed up just once. The chain couples TRBV15 to TRBJ1-3; 7 bases align to TRBD1. The germline CDR1 and CDR2 sequences are LNHNV and YYDKDF (reference sequence). This CDR3 contains 16 residues. Germline trimming cut 1 base from V and 2 bases from J; bases unmatched to any gene: 5. DNA of the CDR3: TGTGCCACCAGCAGAGGTCAACAGGGGACTGGAAACACCATATATTTT. This sequence encodes CATSRGQQGTGNTIYF.

The V gene is TRBV10-3, the J gene TRBJ2-7; 8 positions agree with TRBD2. CDR1 and CDR2 from the germline V gene are ENHRY and SYGVKD. V was pared by 6 bases and J by 3 bases, with 13 bases of the junction left unmatched. CDR3 length: 16 residues. This CDR3 reads CAIRDAATSEYYEQYF. CDR3 DNA: TGTGCCATCAGAGATGCCGCGACTAGCGAATACTACGAGCAGTACTTC.

J is TRBJ1-1 and V is TRBV21-1; the table's D gene call, TRBD1, was not cross checked with the DNA. TRBV21-1 is a recognized pseudogene. The CDR3 is 15 residues long. The DNA of the CDR3 is TGTGCCAGCAGCAAATGGAGGGGGACAGGTCCTGAAGCTTTCTTT. Protein sequence: CASSKWRGTGPEAFF.

J is TRBJ2-7 and V is TRBV2, with D perhaps matching TRBD1 (6 bases). The V gene lost 4 bases and the J gene lost 4 bases, with 8 bases spanning the gap. The CDR3 consists of 12 residues. The germline V gene has CDR1 SNHLY and CDR2 FYNNEI. CDR3: CASSGDIYEQYF. CDR3 in DNA: TGTGCCAGCAGTGGGGACATTTACGAGCAGTACTTC. The whole variable domain, remainder taken from reference TRBV2 and TRBJ2-7, is EPEVTQTPSHQVTQMGQEVILRCVPISNHLYFYWYRQILGQKVEFLVSFYNNEISEKSEIFDDQFSVERPDGSNFTLKIRSTKLEDSAMYFCASSGDIYEQYFGPGTRLTVT.

This chain connects TRBV7-3 to TRBJ2-3; 9 nucleotides line up with TRBD1. This CDR3 has 15 residues. CDR1 is SGHTA, CDR2 FQGTGA, per germline. Trimming removed 5 bases from V and 4 bases from J; junction bases left unmatched: 7. The CDR3 DNA sequence: TGTGCCAGCAGCCCACAGGGGGCGCTTGCAGATACGCAGTATTTT. Protein: CASSPQGALADTQYF. The whole variable domain, remainder taken from reference TRBV7-3 and TRBJ2-3, is GAGVSQTPSNKVTEKGKYVELRCDPISGHTALYWYRQSLGQGPEFLIYFQGTGAADDSGLPNDRFFAVRPEGSVSTLKIQRTERGDSAVYLCASSPQGALADTQYFGPGTRLTVL.

The chain has TRBV7-2 and TRBJ1-2; D perhaps matches TRBD1 (5 bases). The length of the CDR3 is 13 residues. Trimming shortened V by 4 bases and J by 8 bases, and 14 bases separated the two germline ends. Germline V gene sequence: CDR1 SGHTA, CDR2 FQGNSA. The CDR3 DNA reads TGTGCCAGCAGCTCAACAGGTCCTTGGGGCTACACCTTC. Its translation is CASSSTGPWGYTF. Full variable domain (rest looked up from reference TRBV7-2 and TRBJ1-2): GAGVSQSPSNKVTEKGKDVELRCDPISGHTALYWYRQSLGQGLEFLIYFQGNSAPDKSGLPSDRFSAERTGGSVSTLTIQRTQQEDSAVYLCASSSTGPWGYTFGSGTRLTVV.

This chain joins TRBV4-1 and TRBJ2-3; D is uncertain. The CDR3 loop spans 15 amino acids. The V and J ends lost 0 bases and 7 bases respectively, with 14 bases between them. Germline CDR1 MGHRA, CDR2 YSYEKL. DNA for the CDR3: TGCGCCAGCAGCCAAGATGCGGCCACAAGGTATACGCAGTATTTT. Its translation: CASSQDAATRYTQYF.

This chain links TRBV23-1 with TRBJ2-7, with TRBD2 matching over 7 bases. TRBV23-1 is known as an ORF, though its function is uncertain. J gave up 3 bases and V 0 bases, and 8 bases lay outside the gene matches. The CDR3 runs to 16 residues. The DNA for the CDR3 is TGCGCCAGCAGTCAATCGGGAGGGAAGTCCCACTACGAGCAGTACTTC. Its protein product is CASSQSGGKSHYEQYF.

The J gene is TRBJ2-7, the V gene TRBV30; 8 bases are a match to TRBD2. V trimming: 0 bases; J trimming: 3 bases; junction bases outside the gene matches: 7. This CDR3 region has 15 residues. The germline gives CDR1 GTSNPN, CDR2 SVGIG (reference sequence). The CDR3 sequence is CAWSVPPSGLYEQYF. The CDR3 DNA reads TGTGCCTGGAGTGTACCTCCTAGCGGGCTCTACGAGCAGTACTTC.

The count of this clone is one. The V and J genes are TRBV10-3 and TRBJ2-5; 8 bases map to TRBD2. Trimming removed 0 bases from V and 5 bases from J; junction bases left unmatched: 2. The CDR3 covers 14 residues. Germline V gives CDR1 ENHRY, CDR2 SYGVKD. The CDR3 region is CAISESSGGETQYF. In DNA, the CDR3 is TGTGCCATCAGTGAGTCGTCGGGGGGGGAGACCCAGTACTTC.

The gene calls are TRBV2 and TRBJ1-5; 9 bases line up with TRBD1. CDR1 SNHLY and CDR2 FYNNEI come from the germline V gene. V was pared by 6 bases and J by 7 bases, with 10 bases of the junction left unmatched. The CDR3 extends over 15 amino acids. Written as DNA, the CDR3 is TGTGCCAGCAGCTACCGGGACAGGGAAGAGCAGCCCCAGCATTTT. It codes for CASSYRDREEQPQHF.

This clone has just a few counts. The rearrangement joins TRBV2 to TRBJ2-1; D might be TRBD2 (6 bases). CDR1 is SNHLY, CDR2 FYNNEI, per germline. The CDR3 is made up of 14 amino acids. Trimming cost V 6 bases and J 12 bases, with 21 bases left between them. The CDR3 region is CASSPGVHHGGQFF. CDR3 bases: TGTGCCAGCAGCCCGGGGGTCCATCACGGGGGGCAGTTCTTC.

The J gene is TRBJ2-1, the V gene TRBV10-1; possibly TRBD2 for D (5 bases). V was shortened by 5 bases and J by 7 bases, with 15 bases between the two germline ends. Germline CDR1 reads WNHNN; CDR2 reads SYGVQD (reference sequence). This CDR3 has 14 residues. CDR3 region: CASSPASWWNEQFF. DNA of the CDR3: TGCGCCAGCAGTCCGGCTAGCTGGTGGAATGAGCAGTTCTTC.

The V and J genes are TRBV20-1 and TRBJ1-1; D call uncertain. Trimming removed 3 bases from V and 4 bases from J, with 12 bases in between. The CDR3 runs to 13 residues. Germline CDR1 is DFQATT and CDR2 is SNEGSKA (reference sequence). CDR3 sequence: CSASLPGITEAFF. For the CDR3, the DNA is TGCAGTGCTAGTTTGCCCGGGATCACTGAAGCTTTCTTT.

This clone was found a few times. The rearrangement joins TRBV4-3 to TRBJ2-1; 10 bases fit TRBD2. V was pared by 4 bases and J by 7 bases, with 10 bases of the junction left unmatched. The CDR3 covers 16 residues. The germline V gene encodes CDR1 LGHNA and CDR2 YSLEER. The CDR3 DNA reads TGCGCCAGCAGCCCCCTAAGGGAGACTAGCGGGAATGAGCAGTTCTTC. Translated, it gives CASSPLRETSGNEQFF.

J is TRBJ2-2 and V is TRBV6-1; D remains unclear. The ends were cut back, 2 bases at V and 5 bases at J, with 12 bases in the middle. The CDR3 loop spans 15 amino acids. Germline CDR1 and CDR2: MNHNS and SASEGT. The CDR3 loop reads CASSEKDLRTGELFF. CDR3 sequence (DNA): TGTGCCAGCAGTGAAAAAGACCTGAGGACCGGGGAGCTGTTTTTT.

The J gene is TRBJ2-3, the V gene TRBV6-6, with D unresolved. V was shortened by 7 bases and J by 2 bases, with 10 bases between the two germline ends. Looked up from germline, CDR1 is MNHNY and CDR2 is SVGAGI (reference sequence). The CDR3 contains 13 residues. DNA for the CDR3: TGTGCCAGCACCCATCAGAACACAGATACGCAGTATTTT. It codes for CASTHQNTDTQYF.

The V call is TRBV28, the J call TRBJ1-1; the D gene is possibly TRBD1 (6 bases). CDR3 length equals 16 residues. Germline assignment: CDR1 MDHEN and CDR2 SYDVKM. Trimming removed 2 bases at V and 5 bases at J, with 18 bases between. The CDR3 loop is CASSLIVWGGRTEAFF. The CDR3 DNA reads TGTGCCAGCAGTTTAATCGTATGGGGGGGCCGGACTGAAGCTTTCTTT.